The clone carrying this T cell receptor beta chain appeared a single time. The antigen is unknown. Per germline, CDR1 SGHAT and CDR2 FQNNGV. The V end lost 0 bases, the J end lost 1 base, and 4 bases lay between the germline ends. CDR3 length: 13 amino acids. It was with 60 Vbeta and 13 Jbeta primers that the PCR ran. Profiling relied on immunoSEQ multiplex PCR, and the TCRdb table lists in-frame clones only, not all of them. The profile shows about 120,000 clones, roughly three quarters of them singletons. The data derive from a study of cytomegalovirus exposure and HLA in healthy donors. The study, taken as a whole, reports: In a later analysis, at a false discovery rate of 0.05, 17,000 or so TCR beta sequences matched HLA alleles. An analysis was carried out at a later point. It showed that HLA-associated TCR beta chains were more clonally expanded than equally common non-associated chains. Cytomegalovirus status was reportedly diagnosed by the classifier with high specificity and sensitivity.

The sequence was collected from a woman aged 18 to 35 in good health and CMV-seropositive. Sequences were obtained from PBMCs. The V call is TRBV11-2, the J call TRBJ2-7; D not certain. The CDR3 region has the DNA TGTGCCAGCAGCTTAGACAGTTCCTACGAGCAGTACTTC. It specifies CASSLDSSYEQYF. The variable domain in full, with the rest retrieved from reference TRBV11-2 and TRBJ2-7, is EAGVAQSPRYKIIEKRQSVAFWCNPISGHATLYWYQQILGQGPKLLIQFQNNGVVDDSQLPKDRFSAERLKGVDSTLKIQPAKLEDSAVYLCASSLDSSYEQYFGPGTRLTVT.